A single sample is the source of the 12 T cell receptor beta chains below, sequenced in a study of blood T cells in healthy people across ages. A second PCR, run for roughly 7 to 11 cycles, used a sample-barcoded 5' primer plus a J-beta primer mix. TCRdb analysed the 5' RACE reads with MiXCR anew, one entry per CDR3 protein. Of more than 650,000 distinct CDR3 sequences in the sample, 22% were seen once. Specimen: blood. These receptors were collected from a man aged 65 to 85 in good health.

This clonotype has only a few counts. The chain carries TRBV20-1 and TRBJ2-5; TRBD1 might be the D (5 bases). CDR3 length: 13 residues. V was pared by 0 bases and J by 3 bases, with 8 bases between. The germline CDR1 and CDR2 sequences are DFQATT and SNEGSKA (reference sequence). CDR3 amino acids: CSARDPREETQYF. CDR3 nucleotide sequence: TGCAGTGCTAGAGATCCCAGGGAAGAGACCCAGTACTTC.

The CDR3 nucleotides are TGTGCCAGCACCCAACTGGGGGGGGCGAAGGAAAAACTGTTTTTT. Translating gives CASTQLGGAKEKLFF. The J gene is TRBJ1-4, the V gene TRBV25-1, with D possibly being TRBD1 (6 bases). The germline CDR1 and CDR2 sequences are MGHDK and SYGVNS. This CDR3 has 15 amino acids. Trimming shortened V by 7 bases and J by 8 bases, and 20 bases separated the two germline ends.

The V call is TRBV10-3, the J call TRBJ1-5, with D perhaps TRBD1 (5 bases). The CDR3 runs 18 residues. Germline values: CDR1 ENHRY, CDR2 SYGVKD. The V gene lost 2 bases and the J gene lost 2 bases, with 19 bases spanning the gap. CDR3: CAISETTDHSLGNQPQHF. The CDR3, as DNA: TGTGCCATCAGTGAGACGACAGACCACAGCCTCGGCAATCAGCCCCAGCATTTT.

This clonotype was counted a few times. This chain uses TRBV10-3 with TRBJ2-1; D may match TRBD1 or TRBD2 (6 bases each). The length of the CDR3 is 15 residues. The V end was cut by 5 bases, the J end by 3 bases, with 14 bases between. Germline CDR1 ENHRY, CDR2 SYGVKD. The CDR3 spells CAISPGGENYNEQFF. The CDR3 coding sequence is TGTGCCATCAGTCCCGGGGGCGAGAACTACAATGAGCAGTTCTTC.

The V call is TRBV6-5, the J call TRBJ2-1; D might be TRBD2 (5 bases). The CDR3 loop spans 15 amino acids. With 5 bases removed from V and 4 bases from J, the gap between germline ends came to 15 bases. The germline CDR1 and CDR2 sequences are MNHEY and SVGAGI. As DNA, the CDR3 is TGTGCCAGCAGTCCCATGGGGAGCCGGTACAATGAGCAGTTCTTC. Amino acids: CASSPMGSRYNEQFF.

This rearrangement joins TRBV6-2 or TRBV6-3 to TRBJ1-2, with D possibly matching TRBD1 (6 bases). V was clipped by 2 bases and J by 7 bases, with 11 bases between them. Germline loops: CDR1 MNHEY, CDR2 SVGEGT. This CDR3 has 13 amino acids. The CDR3 loop reads CASSYGAGAGYTF. For the CDR3, the DNA is TGTGCCAGCAGTTACGGGGCAGGGGCTGGCTACACCTTC.

This clonotype was counted between two and nine times. This sequence joins TRBV7-2 and TRBJ2-5, with 9 positions matching TRBD1. The germline V gene encodes CDR1 SGHTA and CDR2 FQGNSA. This CDR3 region has 16 residues. Trimming at V came to 6 bases and at J to 1 base, leaving 9 bases not matched to a gene. The CDR3 protein is CASRIMGTGPQETQYF. Written as DNA, the CDR3 is TGTGCCAGCAGGATAATGGGGACAGGGCCCCAAGAGACCCAGTACTTC.

This clonotype was observed many times. The chain uses TRBV5-1 and TRBJ1-1; D is ambiguous. The CDR3 spans 14 residues. V lost 4 bases and J 1 base, leaving 11 bases between the germline ends. Germline loops: CDR1 SGHRS, CDR2 YFSETQ. CDR3 nucleotide sequence: TGCGCCAGCAGCCTCCAAGCTGCGAACACTGAAGCTTTCTTT. Translating gives CASSLQAANTEAFF.

The rearrangement links TRBV10-3 to TRBJ2-2; possibly TRBD1 or TRBD2 for D (6 bases each). Germline loops: CDR1 ENHRY, CDR2 SYGVKD. The CDR3 sequence is 14 residues long. Trimming took 10 bases from V and 1 from J, leaving 13 bases between them. CDR3 nucleotides: TGTGCCACCAGGGGAGGACAGAACACCGGGGAGCTGTTTTTT. It codes for CATRGGQNTGELFF.

V and J are TRBV5-1 and TRBJ2-1; 8 bases align to TRBD2. The ends lost 7 bases at V and 4 bases at J; junction bases unmatched: 10. Germline assignment: CDR1 SGHRS and CDR2 YFSETQ. The CDR3 has 15 amino acids. The CDR3 DNA follows: TGCGCCAGCGGAGCCCCGGGACTAGTGTACAATGAGCAGTTCTTC. Translated: CASGAPGLVYNEQFF.

On this clonotype: Here the CDR3 omits its conserved ending phenylalanine or tryptophan, so a read error is the likely source. The limits of the CDR3 on the DNA are not certain, so only TCRdb's listed CDR3 is given. This chain joins TRBV7-9 and TRBJ2-5; the table's D call, TRBD1, was not checked against the DNA. CDR1 is SEHNR, CDR2 FQNEAQ, per germline (reference sequence). The CDR3 is 15 residues long, counting both termini. CDR3: CASSLAPPGQGLKWV.

The gene calls are TRBV6-6 and TRBJ2-1, with 7 positions matching TRBD2. The germline gives CDR1 MNHNY, CDR2 SVGAGI (reference sequence). V lost 6 bases and J lost 6; bases outside the gene matches: 8. The CDR3 is 14 residues long. The CDR3 bases are TGTGCCAGCAGCTACGGGCTAGCGGTCAATGAGCAGTTCTTC. This codes for CASSYGLAVNEQFF.